What follows are 15 T cell receptor beta chains derived from one specimen sequenced in a study of Graves' ophthalmopathy and Graves' hyperthyroidism. Amplification targeted the TCR beta CDR3 regions, with RNA transcripts as the source material. The workflow started with a first-round RT-PCR run with HTBI primers and then moved on to a second-round multiplex PCR. In TCRdb, the multiplex PCR reads were re-called with MiXCR into one record per CDR3 protein. The sample comprises more than 300,000 distinct CDR3 sequences, 15% to 17% of which are singletons, and 5.5% to 7% rests with the top ten. Sample: peripheral blood. These receptors all stem from a woman aged 18-30 years with stable Graves' hyperthyroidism.

As for this clonotype: Sequence at one end of the junction differs from germline and may be a read error. This sequence joins TRBV10-3 and TRBJ1-5; tentatively, D is TRBD1 (5 bases). Germline V lookup: CDR1 ENHRY, CDR2 SYGVKD. The CDR3 is 20 amino acids. This CDR3 reads CVISESRIFTGTGGDQPQHF. The CDR3 region has the DNA TGTGTCATCAGTGAGTCGCGGATATTTACCGGGACCGGGGGGGATCAGCCCCAGCATTTT.

There are a few counts of this clonotype. The V and J genes are TRBV10-2 and TRBJ2-5; the D gene could be TRBD1 or TRBD2 (5 bases each). V was cut by 0 bases and J by 3 bases, with 17 bases left in between. Germline V gene sequence: CDR1 WSHSY, CDR2 SAAADI. The CDR3 loop spans 17 amino acids. As DNA, the CDR3 is TGCGCCAGCAGTGAGTCGGTGAGGGGCCTACAGGAAGAGACCCAGTACTTC. Protein: CASSESVRGLQEETQYF.

As for this clonotype: A read error may explain this, as a much larger clone is one base away. The V and J genes are TRBV29-1 and TRBJ1-1; D is uncertain. This CDR3 spans 11 amino acids. Germline V gene lookup returns CDR1 SQVTM and CDR2 ANQGSEA. This CDR3 is CSVVPTTEALF. Here the CDR3 DNA reads TGCAGCGTAGTCCCTACCACTGAAGCTTTATTT.

In its sample, this clonotype was seen many times. The chain uses TRBV20-1 and TRBJ1-6; unclear D gene. The CDR3 runs to 15 residues. The germline V gene encodes CDR1 DFQATT and CDR2 SNEGSKA (reference sequence). Trimming removed 3 bases at V and 0 bases at J, with 9 bases between. This CDR3 reads CSASRESSYNSPLHF. The CDR3 coding sequence is TGCAGTGCTAGCCGAGAGAGCTCCTATAATTCACCCCTCCACTTT.

The sample holds a few counts of this clonotype. The V call is TRBV5-1, the J call TRBJ1-3, with 7 bases identical to TRBD1. J gave up 2 bases and V 4 bases, and 3 bases lay outside the gene matches. The CDR3 extends over 14 amino acids. CDR1 and CDR2 from the germline V gene are SGHRS and YFSETQ. CDR3 in amino acids: CASSTGTAGNTIYF. The CDR3 region has the DNA TGCGCCAGCAGCACCGGGACAGCTGGAAACACCATATATTTT.

This clonotype was recorded many times. J is TRBJ2-5 and V is TRBV10-3; D remains ambiguous. This CDR3 is 15 amino acids long. The germline V and J ends were trimmed by 3 bases and 2 bases, with 13 bases remaining between them. Germline CDR1 and CDR2: ENHRY and SYGVKD. The CDR3 nucleotides read TGTGCCATCAGTGACCCAAATGACCGGCAAGAGACCCAGTACTTC. Protein product: CAISDPNDRQETQYF.

The sample holds many counts of this clonotype. The J gene is TRBJ2-4, the V gene TRBV7-2; D is unclear. Germline CDR1 is SGHTA and CDR2 is FQGNSA. CDR3 size: 14 residues. Trimming removed 4 bases at V and 1 base at J, with 8 bases between. The CDR3 is CASSSANAKNIQYF. CDR3 nucleotide sequence: TGTGCCAGCAGCTCGGCCAACGCCAAAAACATTCAGTACTTC.

This clonotype was seen repeatedly, ten times or more. This sequence may be a read error, since a much larger clone differs from it by one base. The genes are TRBV9 and TRBJ1-1, with D uncertain. The V and J ends lost 0 bases and 1 base respectively, with 4 bases between them. Germline assignment: CDR1 SGDLS and CDR2 YYNGEE. There are 13 residues in the CDR3. CDR3 DNA: TGTGCCAGCAGCGTAGAAAAGAACACTGAAGCTTTCTTT. This codes for CASSVEKNTEAFF. The full variable domain, with the rest looked up from reference TRBV9 and TRBJ1-1, is DSGVTQTPKHLITATGQRVTLRCSPRSGDLSVYWYQQSLDQGLQFLIQYYNGEERAKGNILERFSAQQFPDLHSELNLSSLELGDSALYFCASSVEKNTEAFFGQGTRLTVV.

The chain joins TRBV2 to TRBJ1-1; a weak D match, TRBD1 (5 bases). This CDR3 has 15 amino acids. The V gene lost 3 bases and the J gene lost 1 base, with 12 bases spanning the gap. Looked up from germline, CDR1 is SNHLY and CDR2 is FYNNEI. The CDR3 spells CASSERGPGNTEAFF. CDR3 nucleotide sequence: TGTGCCAGCAGTGAGCGGGGCCCAGGGAACACTGAAGCTTTCTTT.

This clonotype was recorded many times. The rearrangement links TRBV6-5 to TRBJ1-2; 10 bases agree with TRBD1. The CDR3 has 15 amino acids. Trimming removed 3 bases from V and 4 bases from J; junction bases left unmatched: 5. The germline V gene encodes CDR1 MNHEY and CDR2 SVGAGI. CDR3 region: CASSYGQGGFYGYTF. In nucleotides, the CDR3 is TGTGCCAGCAGTTATGGACAGGGGGGTTTCTATGGCTACACCTTC.

There are many counts of this clonotype. J is TRBJ2-2 and V is TRBV6-2 or TRBV6-3; D uncertain. Between the trimmed V and J ends, which lost 0 bases and 2 bases, there was a span of 4 bases. There are 14 residues in the CDR3. Germline lookup yields CDR1 MNHEY and CDR2 SVGEGT. CDR3 bases: TGTGCCAGCAGTTACTCGGACAACACCGGGGAGCTGTTTTTT. Amino acid sequence: CASSYSDNTGELFF.

This clonotype has at least ten counts. J is TRBJ1-1 and V is TRBV29-1; 11 bases are a match to TRBD1. The CDR3 runs to 11 residues. The germline V gene encodes CDR1 SQVTM and CDR2 ANQGSEA. The J segment lost 10 bases and the V segment lost 4 bases, leaving 2 bases of the junction unmatched. The CDR3 region has the DNA TGCAGCGTTGGGGACAGGGGGACAGCTTTCTTT. Translated, it gives CSVGDRGTAFF.

The table lists this clonotype with many counts. The chain is built from TRBV6-1 and TRBJ1-5, with D uncertain. The ends were cut back, 6 bases at V and 2 bases at J, with 14 bases in the middle. Germline loops: CDR1 MNHNS, CDR2 SASEGT. CDR3 length: 15 residues. The CDR3 DNA sequence: TGTGCCAGCAGCCATCGGGGAAGCGGCAATCAGCCCCAGCATTTT. Its translation: CASSHRGSGNQPQHF.

This clonotype was counted many times. The chain combines TRBV27 with TRBJ1-5, with D uncertain. Germline values: CDR1 MNHEY, CDR2 SMNVEV (reference sequence). Trimming shortened V by 3 bases and J by 4 bases, and 10 bases separated the two germline ends. The CDR3 contains 14 residues. The chain's CDR3 is CASSFSGVNQPQHF. For the CDR3, the DNA is TGTGCCAGCAGTTTTTCCGGGGTAAATCAGCCCCAGCATTTT.

This clonotype has a count of ten or more. V usage is TRBV6-1 and J usage is TRBJ2-7, with TRBD1 as a possible D gene (5 bases). This CDR3 contains 15 residues. Germline V lookup: CDR1 MNHNS, CDR2 SASEGT. Trimming removed 1 base at V and 3 bases at J, with 13 bases between. The CDR3 DNA reads as TGTGCCAGCAGTGAAGGGACATTTGCCGACTACGAGCAGTACTTC. Protein product: CASSEGTFADYEQYF.